Listed below are T cell receptor beta chains from one sample, sequenced in a study of blood T cell repertoires in COVID-19. The method was immunoSEQ multiplex PCR; TCRdb's version includes in-frame clones alone and lacks a portion of them. Found here are around 200,000 clones, approximately 87% of them singletons; the top ten hold around 20%. Sequenced material: peripheral blood. The receptor source for this set is a man between 65 and 85 years old with active or convalescent COVID-19. Each CDR3 is given with its conserved first and last residue. Fields, in order: D gene, J gene, V gene, clone size, CDR3 DNA, CDR3 protein. The D gene is left open where the match is weak. Clone size is not always given. Where it is, it says once, few, many or a class for expanded clones.

TRBD1,TRBJ2-2,TRBV5-1,once,TGCGCCAGCAGCGCGCGACAGGGGAACACCGGGGAGCTGTTTTTT,CASSARQGNTGELFF
-,TRBJ2-7,TRBV7-2,-,TGTGCCAGCAGCTTAGGGGTAGCGCGAGCGCAGTACTTC,CASSLGVARAQYF
-,TRBJ2-3,TRBV9,-,TGTGCCAGCAGCGCAGGGAGGGCAAGGGGGGGTACGCAGTATTTT,CASSAGRARGGTQYF
-,TRBJ2-5,TRBV29-1,-,TGCAGCGTTGTTAACCCGACAGGGACTTTTAAAGAGACCCAGTACTTC,CSVVNPTGTFKETQYF
TRBD1,TRBJ2-7,TRBV4-3,few,TGCGCCAGCAGCCAAGTACCAGGGGGTGGAACCTACGAGCAGTACTTC,CASSQVPGGGTYEQYF
-,TRBJ1-2,TRBV5-5,-,TGTGCCAGCAGCTTGTATTCGGGGTATGGCTACACCTTC,CASSLYSGYGYTF
TRBD1,TRBJ1-2,TRBV2,-,TGTGCCAGCAGTGAGGACAGGGGGAACTATGGCTACACCTTC,CASSEDRGNYGYTF
-,TRBJ1-4,TRBV18,-,TGTGCCAGCTCACCGGATAGGGGTAATGAAAAACTGTTTTTT,CASSPDRGNEKLFF
TRBD1,TRBJ1-1,TRBV11-2,-,TGTGCCAGCAGCCCATGGACAGGGGAGAACACTGAAGCTTTCTTT,CASSPWTGENTEAFF
-,TRBJ2-7,TRBV7-2,-,TGTGCCAGCAGCCAGCGGGCGACCTACGTTGAGCAGTACTTC,CASSQRATYVEQYF
TRBD1,TRBJ1-6,TRBV11-2,-,TGTGCCAGCAGGCGAGGGACAGGGTGGAATTCACCCCTCCACTTT,CASRRGTGWNSPLHF
TRBD1,TRBJ1-5,TRBV6-1,-,TGTGCCAGCAGTGAAGCTGCGGGGACAGGGGCTTATCAGCCCCAGCATTTT,CASSEAAGTGAYQPQHF
-,TRBJ1-1,TRBV6-5,-,TGTGCCAGCAGCTCTTCTAGTATCACTGAAGCTTTCTTT,CASSSSSITEAFF